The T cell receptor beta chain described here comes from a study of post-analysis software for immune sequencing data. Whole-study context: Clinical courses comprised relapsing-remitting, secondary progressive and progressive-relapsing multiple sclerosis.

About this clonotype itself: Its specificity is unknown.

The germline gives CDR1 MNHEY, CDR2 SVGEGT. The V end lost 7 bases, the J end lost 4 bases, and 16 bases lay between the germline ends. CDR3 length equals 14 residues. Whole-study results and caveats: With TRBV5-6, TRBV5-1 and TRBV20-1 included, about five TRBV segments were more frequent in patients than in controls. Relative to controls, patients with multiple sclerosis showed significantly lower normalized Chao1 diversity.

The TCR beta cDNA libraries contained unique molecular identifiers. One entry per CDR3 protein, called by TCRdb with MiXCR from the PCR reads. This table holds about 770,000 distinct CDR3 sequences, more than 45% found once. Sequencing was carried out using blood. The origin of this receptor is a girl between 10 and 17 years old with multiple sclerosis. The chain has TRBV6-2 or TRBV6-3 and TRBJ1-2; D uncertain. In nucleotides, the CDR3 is TGTGCCAGCACGACCCTGGACGGATCCTATGGCTACACCTTC. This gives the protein CASTTLDGSYGYTF.